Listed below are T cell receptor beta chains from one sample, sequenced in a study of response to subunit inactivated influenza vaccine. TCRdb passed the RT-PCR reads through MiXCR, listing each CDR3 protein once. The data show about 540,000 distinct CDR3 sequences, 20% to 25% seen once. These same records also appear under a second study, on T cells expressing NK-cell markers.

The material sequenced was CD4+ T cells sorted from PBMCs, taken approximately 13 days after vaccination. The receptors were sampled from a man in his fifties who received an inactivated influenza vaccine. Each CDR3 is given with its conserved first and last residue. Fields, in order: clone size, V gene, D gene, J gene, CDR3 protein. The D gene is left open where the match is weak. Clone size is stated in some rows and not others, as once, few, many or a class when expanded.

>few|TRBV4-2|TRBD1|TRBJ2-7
CASSQSTGVSEQYF
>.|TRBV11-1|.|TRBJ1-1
CASSLVVGRNTEAFF
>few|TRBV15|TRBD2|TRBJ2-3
CATSRGTSGGGGTDTQYF
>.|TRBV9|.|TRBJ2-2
CASSSTLSTGELFF
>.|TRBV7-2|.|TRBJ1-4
CASSPGWGEKLFF
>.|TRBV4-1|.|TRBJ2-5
CASSQDGAEYQETQYF
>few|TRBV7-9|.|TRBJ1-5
CASSLTEDQPQHF
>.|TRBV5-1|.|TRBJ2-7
CASSLHGGGSSYEQYF
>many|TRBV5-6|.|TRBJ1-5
CASRRSGGRNQPQHF
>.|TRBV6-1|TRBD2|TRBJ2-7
CASNAGTSYPSSYEQYF
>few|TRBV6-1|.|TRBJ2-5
CASRHGGSYQETQYF
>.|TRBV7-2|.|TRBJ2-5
CASGVLLGETQYF
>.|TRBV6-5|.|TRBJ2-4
CASSSKPQRQPSGNIQYF
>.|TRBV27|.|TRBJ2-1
CASGWGGTRANEQFF
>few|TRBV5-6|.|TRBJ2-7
CASSLFPGVTYEQYF
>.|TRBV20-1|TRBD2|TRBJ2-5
CSPQTSGRASETQYF
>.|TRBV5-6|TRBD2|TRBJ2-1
CASSYTTGTSGRVSSYNEQFF
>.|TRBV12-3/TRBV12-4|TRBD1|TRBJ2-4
CASSSNRGPTMKNIQYF
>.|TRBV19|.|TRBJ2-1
CASSTRSNEQFF
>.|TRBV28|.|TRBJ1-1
CATHGGAGTEAFF